The clone carrying this T cell receptor beta chain was recorded many times. From roughly 390 ng of RNA, a library with molecular barcoded alpha/delta and beta/gamma adaptors was made. TCRdb independently ran MiXCR on the reads; one entry per CDR3 protein. The repertoire includes about 62,000 distinct CDR3 sequences, roughly 19% of them detected once, and under 13% sits in the top ten. The sample comes from a study of read filtering for tumor transcriptome and immune sequencing. The CDR3 spans 16 residues. Germline V gene lookup returns CDR1 MNHEY and CDR2 SVGAGI. The ends lost 5 bases at V and 6 bases at J; junction bases unmatched: 12.

The receptor comes from a donor at least 40 years old with multiple myeloma. Sample: a population of CD138-negative cells sorted from bone marrow. The rearrangement links TRBV6-5 to TRBJ2-1; 8 bases align to TRBD2. DNA for the CDR3: TGTGCCAGCAGTATGGACTACCACGGGAGGGTCAATGAGCAGTTCTTC. It yields the protein CASSMDYHGRVNEQFF.